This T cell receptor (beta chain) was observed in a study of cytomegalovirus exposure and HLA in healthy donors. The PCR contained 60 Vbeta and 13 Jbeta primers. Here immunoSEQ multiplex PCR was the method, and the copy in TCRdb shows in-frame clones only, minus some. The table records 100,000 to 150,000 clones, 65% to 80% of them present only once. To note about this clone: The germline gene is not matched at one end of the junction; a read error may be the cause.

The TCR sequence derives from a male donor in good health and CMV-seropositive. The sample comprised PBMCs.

The CDR3 sequence is CSSSLSPIGLGSYEQYF. CDR3 sequence (DNA): TGTTCCAGCAGCTTAAGCCCTATAGGACTAGGCTCCTACGAGCAGTACTTC. This chain links TRBV7-9 with TRBJ2-7; 7 nucleotides line up with TRBD2. Germline CDR1 reads SEHNR; CDR2 reads FQNEAQ (reference sequence). The CDR3 sequence is 17 residues long.